This record concerns one T cell receptor beta chain sequence. This clonotype was seen only a few times. Which antigen it targets is not known. No per-base quality is available; no much larger clone lies one base away. The treatment or condition label here, explained by the study, means: in vitro stimulation with specific CMV peptide epitopes to enrich CMV-specific T cells. The data were obtained in a study of T cell repertoires in cytomegalovirus infection (dated by TCRdb to between 2018 and 2021). About the full investigation: Peptide stimulations targeted recently identified HLA-C-restricted CMV epitopes, whose presentation resists viral immunomodulation, together with well-studied HLA-B-restricted epitopes. The HLA type of each donor mattered for the analysis, because public TCR beta signatures pointed to carriage of CMV infection along with the matching HLA type.

Data came from an Illumina HiSeq 1500. TCRdb cleaned the public reads at Q25 with fastp, built clones with MiXCR and kept in-frame beta chains. Under each unique CDR3 protein, matching rows form one entry showing the most common genes and DNA. Counted in this sample were some 350,000 distinct CDR3 sequences; about 35% of them appeared once. The ten largest make up roughly 14% of the sample. Trimming removed 4 bases from V and 11 bases from J, leaving 11 bases between the germline ends. CDR1 and CDR2 (KGHDR, SFDVKD) derive from the germline V gene. Spanning cysteine to phenylalanine, the CDR3 consists of 12 amino acids. The read is trimmed to its CDR3 DNA, 36 bases read in frame from base 1. The investigation overall reported the following: In both this cohort and an independent cohort of 300 to 450 donors, the cumulative frequency of public TCR beta family members distinguished carriers of CMV infection plus the relevant HLA type. The ex vivo response was dominated by HLA-C-restricted CMV-specific TCR beta clonotypes, which also provided the single most frequent clonotype in two of eight donors.

The sample consisted of cultured PBMCs, taken from culture after CMV antigen stimulation. Here the chain combines TRBV24-1 and TRBJ1-5; the D gene lacks a confident call. The clonotype comes from a human donor in good health (CMV status not recorded). Some clones in this sample may be carry-over from other donors' samples. The base sequence is TGTGCCACCAGTGACCCCACCGGGTCCCAGCATTTT. This gives the protein CATSDPTGSQHF.